Listed below are T cell receptor beta chains from one sample, sequenced in a study of T cell changes during pregnancy in multiple sclerosis. Sequencing was performed with immunoSEQ multiplex PCR; in TCRdb, only in-frame clones are kept and a portion is missing. The table lists tens of thousands of clones, roughly 90% of them singletons, with about 0.91% in the top ten. The sample here was peripheral blood, taken before pregnancy. The receptors were sampled from a female donor with multiple sclerosis, enrolled in a pregnancy study. The CDR3 runs from the conserved cysteine through the conserved F or W. The D gene is left open where the match is weak. A row's size may be missing; if present it is once, few, many or a size class.

clone size: -; J gene: TRBJ1-1; V gene: TRBV27; D gene: TRBD1; CDR3 DNA: TGTGCCAGCAGGACTCCTACTGGACAGGGGAACACTGAAGCTTTCTTT; CDR3 protein: CASRTPTGQGNTEAFF
clone size: -; J gene: TRBJ2-5; V gene: TRBV27; D gene: -; CDR3 DNA: TGTGCCAGCAGTCTGACCGGGGTAAAGGCCCAGTACTTC; CDR3 protein: CASSLTGVKAQYF
clone size: once; J gene: TRBJ1-5; V gene: TRBV6-1; D gene: -; CDR3 DNA: TGTGCCAGCCGTCCGCCCCAGCATTTT; CDR3 protein: CASRPPQHF
clone size: -; J gene: TRBJ1-1; V gene: TRBV6-5; D gene: TRBD1; CDR3 DNA: TGTGCCAGCAGTTACCGGGACAGGGCCACTGAAGCTTTCTTT; CDR3 protein: CASSYRDRATEAFF
clone size: -; J gene: TRBJ2-2; V gene: TRBV7-9; D gene: TRBD1; CDR3 DNA: TGTGCCAGCAGCTCCTATAGGGGGACAGGGGTCACCGGGGAGCTGTTTTTT; CDR3 protein: CASSSYRGTGVTGELFF
clone size: -; J gene: TRBJ1-1; V gene: TRBV5-1; D gene: -; CDR3 DNA: TGCGCCAGCAGCCCTAACAGGGCCAACACTGAAGCTTTCTTT; CDR3 protein: CASSPNRANTEAFF
clone size: -; J gene: TRBJ2-3; V gene: TRBV11-2; D gene: -; CDR3 DNA: TGTGCCAGCAGCTCAGAGGCCGTCGCAGATACGCAGTATTTT; CDR3 protein: CASSSEAVADTQYF
clone size: -; J gene: TRBJ2-3; V gene: TRBV4-2; D gene: TRBD1; CDR3 DNA: TGTGCCAGCAGCCAGGGGCCGGGACAGGCGGCAGATACGCAGTATTTT; CDR3 protein: CASSQGPGQAADTQYF
clone size: once; J gene: TRBJ1-2; V gene: TRBV19; D gene: -; CDR3 DNA: TGTGCCAGTAGTATTGAACAGAACTATGGCTACACCTTC; CDR3 protein: CASSIEQNYGYTF
clone size: -; J gene: TRBJ2-5; V gene: TRBV7-8; D gene: -; CDR3 DNA: TGTGCCAGCAGCTCCTCGGTAGGACAGATAATTGGAGAGACCCAGTACTTC; CDR3 protein: CASSSSVGQIIGETQYF
clone size: once; J gene: TRBJ2-7; V gene: TRBV13; D gene: TRBD2; CDR3 DNA: TGTGCCAGCAGCTTGGGACTAGCTTCTCTCTACGAGCAGTACTTC; CDR3 protein: CASSLGLASLYEQYF
clone size: -; J gene: TRBJ2-5; V gene: TRBV10-3; D gene: TRBD2; CDR3 DNA: TGTGCCATCAGGGGACTAGCGGGAGGGGAGACCCAGTACTTC; CDR3 protein: CAIRGLAGGETQYF
clone size: -; J gene: TRBJ2-7; V gene: TRBV5-1; D gene: -; CDR3 DNA: TGCGCCAGCAGCTTGGTAGGGGACTCCTACGAGCAGTACTTC; CDR3 protein: CASSLVGDSYEQYF
clone size: -; J gene: TRBJ1-1; V gene: TRBV29-1; D gene: TRBD1; CDR3 DNA: TGCAGCGTTGTACAGGGGATGGCTGAAGCTTTCTTT; CDR3 protein: CSVVQGMAEAFF
clone size: -; J gene: TRBJ1-1; V gene: TRBV19; D gene: -; CDR3 DNA: TGTGCCAGTAGTCTATTTAACACTGAAGCTTTCTTT; CDR3 protein: CASSLFNTEAFF
clone size: -; J gene: TRBJ1-2; V gene: TRBV6-6; D gene: -; CDR3 DNA: TGTGCCAGCAGAAAAACGGCTAACTATGGCTACACCTTC; CDR3 protein: CASRKTANYGYTF
clone size: -; J gene: TRBJ1-5; V gene: TRBV6-1; D gene: -; CDR3 DNA: TGTGCCAGCAGTGAAGCTCATAGCAATCAGCCCCAGCATTTT; CDR3 protein: CASSEAHSNQPQHF
clone size: -; J gene: TRBJ2-7; V gene: TRBV15; D gene: TRBD1; CDR3 DNA: TGTGCCACCAGCCAGAGGGGGCTTGACTACGAGCAGTACTTC; CDR3 protein: CATSQRGLDYEQYF
clone size: -; J gene: TRBJ2-2; V gene: TRBV7-3; D gene: -; CDR3 DNA: TGTGCCAGCAGCCCTTCGAGTCGAGGGACCGGGGAGCTGTTTTTT; CDR3 protein: CASSPSSRGTGELFF
clone size: -; J gene: TRBJ1-1; V gene: TRBV4-2; D gene: TRBD1; CDR3 DNA: TGTGCCACCCAGGGGGATAGGAACACTGAAGCTTTCTTT; CDR3 protein: CATQGDRNTEAFF
clone size: -; J gene: TRBJ1-2; V gene: TRBV5-1; D gene: TRBD1; CDR3 DNA: TGCGCCAGCAGCCACGGGGGCACCGGGACAGCTAACTATGGCTACACCTTC; CDR3 protein: CASSHGGTGTANYGYTF
clone size: -; J gene: TRBJ1-6; V gene: TRBV11-2; D gene: -; CDR3 DNA: TGTGCCAGCAGCTTAGAAAGGACAGATAATTCACCCCTCCACTTT; CDR3 protein: CASSLERTDNSPLHF
clone size: -; J gene: TRBJ2-7; V gene: TRBV7-9; D gene: TRBD1; CDR3 DNA: TGTGCCAGCAGCTCCGGGACAGGGATCTACGAGCAGTACTTC; CDR3 protein: CASSSGTGIYEQYF
clone size: few; J gene: TRBJ1-1; V gene: TRBV2; D gene: TRBD1; CDR3 DNA: TGTGCCAGCAACAAAGACAGGGGGAACACTGAAGCTTTCTTT; CDR3 protein: CASNKDRGNTEAFF
clone size: few; J gene: TRBJ2-3; V gene: TRBV9; D gene: -; CDR3 DNA: TGTGCCAGCAGGGATCTACTAGACCCTAGCACAGATACGCAGTATTTT; CDR3 protein: CASRDLLDPSTDTQYF
clone size: -; J gene: TRBJ2-5; V gene: TRBV6-5; D gene: TRBD2; CDR3 DNA: TGTGCCAGCAGACCTAGCGGGAGGGGTCAAACCCAGTACTTC; CDR3 protein: CASRPSGRGQTQYF
clone size: -; J gene: TRBJ1-1; V gene: TRBV4-1; D gene: TRBD1; CDR3 DNA: TGCGCCAGCAGCCATCCCCTACCCCGCAGGGGGCTGGGCACTGAAGCTTTCTTT; CDR3 protein: CASSHPLPRRGLGTEAFF
clone size: -; J gene: TRBJ2-3; V gene: TRBV7-6; D gene: TRBD2; CDR3 DNA: TGTGCCAGCAGCTTATTATCCAGCGGGAGGGCCCATAGCACAGATACGCAGTATTTT; CDR3 protein: CASSLLSSGRAHSTDTQYF
clone size: once; J gene: TRBJ2-7; V gene: TRBV7-6; D gene: TRBD1; CDR3 DNA: TGTGCCAGCAGCTCAGACAGGGCAGGGTACGAGCAGTACTTC; CDR3 protein: CASSSDRAGYEQYF
clone size: -; J gene: TRBJ2-4; V gene: TRBV6-6; D gene: -; CDR3 DNA: TGTGCCAGCAGTTATCAAGCCAAAAACATTCAGTACTTC; CDR3 protein: CASSYQAKNIQYF
clone size: -; J gene: TRBJ1-2; V gene: TRBV7-2; D gene: TRBD1; CDR3 DNA: TGTGCCAGCAGCCTCGGGACAGGGAAGGGGAACACCTTC; CDR3 protein: CASSLGTGKGNTF
clone size: few; J gene: TRBJ2-4; V gene: TRBV18; D gene: -; CDR3 DNA: TGTGCCAGCTCACCACTGGGAGAGGCCAAAAACATTCAGTACTTC; CDR3 protein: CASSPLGEAKNIQYF
clone size: -; J gene: TRBJ2-7; V gene: TRBV7-2; D gene: -; CDR3 DNA: TGTGCCAGCAGCTTAGTTGCTAGCTCGGACTACGAGCAGTACTTC; CDR3 protein: CASSLVASSDYEQYF
clone size: -; J gene: TRBJ2-3; V gene: TRBV10-1; D gene: -; CDR3 DNA: TGCGCCAGCAGTGATCCAGGGGTCCCAGATACGCAGTATTTT; CDR3 protein: CASSDPGVPDTQYF
clone size: -; J gene: TRBJ2-7; V gene: TRBV6-1; D gene: -; CDR3 DNA: TGTGCCAGCAGTGAAAGACTCCCCTACGAGCAGTACTTC; CDR3 protein: CASSERLPYEQYF
clone size: once; J gene: TRBJ2-1; V gene: TRBV5-1; D gene: TRBD2; CDR3 DNA: TGCGCCAGCAGCTGGACTAGCGGGAGGGATGATGAGCAGTTCTTC; CDR3 protein: CASSWTSGRDDEQFF
clone size: -; J gene: TRBJ1-1; V gene: TRBV4-1; D gene: -; CDR3 DNA: TGCGCCAGCAGCCAAGACGACATGATGAACACTGAAGCTTTCTTT; CDR3 protein: CASSQDDMMNTEAFF
clone size: once; J gene: TRBJ2-7; V gene: TRBV7-8; D gene: -; CDR3 DNA: TGTGCCAGCAGCTTACAGGCGAACACCTACGAGCAGTACTTC; CDR3 protein: CASSLQANTYEQYF
clone size: -; J gene: TRBJ2-2; V gene: TRBV5-1; D gene: -; CDR3 DNA: TGCGCCAGTTCAGGGTACGACACCGGGGAGCTGTTTTTT; CDR3 protein: CASSGYDTGELFF
clone size: -; J gene: TRBJ2-1; V gene: TRBV9; D gene: -; CDR3 DNA: TGTGCCAGCAGCTCCCAGGTCGGTTTCTACAATGAGCAGTTCTTC; CDR3 protein: CASSSQVGFYNEQFF
clone size: -; J gene: TRBJ1-3; V gene: TRBV5-6; D gene: -; CDR3 DNA: TGTGCCAGCAGCTTGGGAACAGCCGGAAACACCATATATTTT; CDR3 protein: CASSLGTAGNTIYF
clone size: -; J gene: TRBJ1-1; V gene: TRBV29-1; D gene: -; CDR3 DNA: TGCAGCGTAGACCCAACAGGGATGAACACTGAAGCTTTCTTT; CDR3 protein: CSVDPTGMNTEAFF
clone size: -; J gene: TRBJ2-7; V gene: TRBV7-6; D gene: TRBD2; CDR3 DNA: TGTGCCAGCAGCTTGGGGACTAGCGGGGTCTTTCCCTACGAGCAGTACTTC; CDR3 protein: CASSLGTSGVFPYEQYF
clone size: -; J gene: TRBJ2-1; V gene: TRBV4-1; D gene: TRBD2; CDR3 DNA: TGCGCCAGCAGCCAAGAGAGACTAGCGGGTGCCTACAATGAGCAGTTCTTC; CDR3 protein: CASSQERLAGAYNEQFF
clone size: -; J gene: TRBJ2-3; V gene: TRBV15; D gene: -; CDR3 DNA: TGTGCCACCAGCAGAGCTACTAGCACAGATACGCAGTATTTT; CDR3 protein: CATSRATSTDTQYF
clone size: once; J gene: TRBJ2-1; V gene: TRBV29-1; D gene: -; CDR3 DNA: TGCAGTGCTTATACGCGGATCAATGAGCAGTTCTTC; CDR3 protein: CSAYTRINEQFF
clone size: -; J gene: TRBJ2-4; V gene: TRBV18; D gene: -; CDR3 DNA: TGTGCCAGCGCCTCATCGGGTTCCTACATTCAGTACTTC; CDR3 protein: CASASSGSYIQYF
clone size: -; J gene: TRBJ1-2; V gene: TRBV6-5; D gene: -; CDR3 DNA: TGTGCCAGCAGTTACTCGACTCCGCCCCGGGGCTACACCTTC; CDR3 protein: CASSYSTPPRGYTF
clone size: -; J gene: TRBJ2-3; V gene: TRBV2; D gene: -; CDR3 DNA: TGTGCCAGCAGTGAAGGGTCGGCGGTTCTCACAGATACGCAGTATTTT; CDR3 protein: CASSEGSAVLTDTQYF
clone size: -; J gene: TRBJ2-4; V gene: TRBV23-1; D gene: TRBD2; CDR3 DNA: TGCGCCAGCAGTCCACGAAAGCGGGAGCCCGTAGCCAAAAACATTCAGTACTTC; CDR3 protein: CASSPRKREPVAKNIQYF
clone size: -; J gene: TRBJ1-3; V gene: TRBV10-3; D gene: -; CDR3 DNA: TGTGCCACCGTACTGAGACTCGGTGGAAACACCATATATTTT; CDR3 protein: CATVLRLGGNTIYF
clone size: -; J gene: TRBJ2-7; V gene: TRBV6-1; D gene: TRBD1; CDR3 DNA: TGTGCCAGCAGTGAACCGGGGACAGCCACCTACGAGCAGTACTTC; CDR3 protein: CASSEPGTATYEQYF
clone size: -; J gene: TRBJ2-3; V gene: TRBV19; D gene: TRBD1; CDR3 DNA: TGTGCCACCAGACAGGGGGCCACAGATACGCAGTATTTT; CDR3 protein: CATRQGATDTQYF
clone size: -; J gene: TRBJ2-3; V gene: TRBV11-2; D gene: TRBD2; CDR3 DNA: TGTGCCAGCAGCTTAGATAAAGGCCTTAGCGGGGGGTCCACAGATACGCAGTATTTT; CDR3 protein: CASSLDKGLSGGSTDTQYF
clone size: -; J gene: TRBJ2-7; V gene: TRBV18; D gene: -; CDR3 DNA: TGTGCCAGCTCACAAGTCTCTAAGTATGTCGAGCAGTACTTC; CDR3 protein: CASSQVSKYVEQYF
clone size: -; J gene: TRBJ2-2; V gene: TRBV18; D gene: -; CDR3 DNA: TGTGCCAGCTCACCATCGTTCCCGAACACCGGGGAGCTGTTTTTT; CDR3 protein: CASSPSFPNTGELFF
clone size: -; J gene: TRBJ2-5; V gene: TRBV5-1; D gene: TRBD2; CDR3 DNA: TGCGCCAGCAGCTTCCTGACTAGCGGGGGTGGGGAGACCCAGTACTTC; CDR3 protein: CASSFLTSGGGETQYF